This TCR beta chain was retrieved from a study of blood T cells in healthy people across ages. Next came a second PCR, run for roughly 6 to 11 cycles, which used a sample-barcoded 5' primer along with a J-beta primer mix. TCRdb called the 5' RACE reads again in MiXCR, with one record for every CDR3 protein. The data show hundreds of thousands of distinct CDR3 sequences, about 30% seen once. V lost 5 bases, J lost 5 bases, and 14 bases lay in between. Germline CDR1 reads SGHRS; CDR2 reads YFSETQ. The CDR3 is made up of 14 amino acids. The clonotype was recovered from a woman of 80 years or more in good health. The V call is TRBV5-1, the J call TRBJ2-1; D may match TRBD1 or TRBD2 (6 bases each). The sequenced sample was blood. As DNA, the CDR3 is TGCGCCAGCAGGACAGGTGGAGGGAACAATGAGCAGTTCTTC. Its protein product is CASRTGGGNNEQFF.